A selection of T cell receptor beta chains follows, all from one sample in a study of CD8+CD57+ T cells in acquired aplastic anemia. TCRdb redid the calling of the reads with MiXCR, one entry per CDR3 protein. The table has about half a million distinct CDR3 sequences, about a third seen once. The source material was sorted CD4+, CD8+, or CD8+CD57+ T cells (not recorded which) from PBMCs. The receptors stem from a human donor with aplastic anemia. Both conserved end residues are part of each CDR3. A D gene is named only where the DNA matches it firmly. Rows may omit the clone size; those that give it use once, few, many or a size class.

TRBV14	-	TRBJ1-3	-	CASSQDLRDTIYF	TGTGCCAGCAGCCAAGATCTTCGGGACACCATATATTTT
TRBV9	-	TRBJ1-1	-	CASSVQASPWGTEAFF	TGTGCCAGCAGCGTTCAGGCCTCCCCTTGGGGCACTGAAGCTTTCTTT
TRBV10-3	TRBD1	TRBJ1-2	-	CASSWAGTGRGGYTF	TGTGCCAGCAGTTGGGCCGGGACAGGGAGAGGAGGCTACACCTTC
TRBV10-3	TRBD2	TRBJ2-5	once	CAISPGTNGANRETQYF	TGTGCCATCAGCCCCGGGACTAACGGGGCAAATAGGGAGACCCAGTACTTC
TRBV12-3/TRBV12-4	-	TRBJ1-2	many	CAGRLPGRGYTF	TGTGCCGGTCGGCTCCCCGGACGTGGCTACACCTTC
TRBV20-1	-	TRBJ1-6	many	CSAGGVVGSPLHF	TGCAGTGCTGGGGGGGTGGTCGGTTCACCCCTCCACTTT
TRBV19	-	TRBJ1-3	many	CASSIERSGNTIYF	TGTGCCAGTAGTATAGAGCGCTCTGGAAACACCATATATTTT
TRBV7-3	-	TRBJ1-5	once	CASSQTQQVGDQPQHF	TGTGCCAGCAGTCAAACCCAACAGGTGGGCGATCAGCCCCAGCATTTT
TRBV30	-	TRBJ1-4	few	CAWRGGGTNEKLFF	TGTGCCTGGAGGGGAGGGGGTACTAATGAAAAACTGTTTTTT
TRBV5-4	TRBD1	TRBJ1-1	-	CASMEGALNTEAFF	TGTGCCAGCATGGAGGGGGCTCTGAACACTGAAGCTTTCTTT
TRBV11-2	-	TRBJ1-5	-	CASSSRTQGLNNQPQHF	TGTGCCAGCAGCTCTAGAACACAGGGTTTGAACAATCAGCCCCAGCATTTT
TRBV7-6	-	TRBJ2-5	-	CASSVTGYAETQYF	TGTGCCAGCAGCGTCACAGGGTATGCGGAGACCCAGTACTTC
TRBV30	-	TRBJ1-5	few	CAWSARQDQPQHF	TGTGCCTGGAGTGCCAGGCAAGATCAGCCCCAGCATTTT
TRBV20-1	-	TRBJ1-2	many	CSGGTREIYGYTF	TGCAGCGGAGGAACTCGGGAGATCTATGGCTACACCTTC
TRBV12-5	-	TRBJ1-2	few	CALEAVSYGYTF	TGTGCCCTAGAAGCAGTGAGCTATGGCTACACCTTC
TRBV2	-	TRBJ1-2	many	CATTSGEYGYTF	TGTGCCACCACCTCGGGGGAATATGGCTACACCTTC
TRBV5-4	-	TRBJ1-3	many	CASSTGHSSGNTIYF	TGTGCCAGCAGCACGGGACACAGCTCTGGAAACACCATATATTTT
TRBV2	TRBD2	TRBJ2-7	-	CASVPSGGTSYEQYF	TGTGCCAGCGTGCCTAGCGGGGGGACCTCCTACGAGCAGTACTTC
TRBV25-1	TRBD1	TRBJ1-2	-	CASSGYAGTGDYGYTF	TGTGCCAGCAGTGGCTACGCCGGGACAGGGGATTATGGCTACACCTTC
TRBV24-1	-	TRBJ2-1	-	CATSRTGGEQFF	TGTGCCACCTCCAGGACCGGTGGAGAGCAGTTCTTC
TRBV19	-	TRBJ2-2	many	CASSQGRIATGELFF	TGTGCCAGTAGTCAGGGGCGCATTGCCACCGGGGAGCTGTTTTTT
TRBV20-1	TRBD2	TRBJ2-3	-	CSASAGGGDTQYF	TGCAGTGCTAGTGCGGGGGGCGGGGATACGCAGTATTTT
TRBV19	-	TRBJ2-3	many	CASSTTGSDTQYF	TGTGCCAGTAGTACCACAGGGTCAGATACGCAGTATTTT
TRBV19	TRBD2	TRBJ2-3	-	CASSIGLAGGGREGKVDTQYF	TGTGCCAGTAGTATAGGTCTTGCGGGGGGAGGCAGGGAGGGGAAGGTAGATACGCAGTATTTT
TRBV2	TRBD1	TRBJ2-7	many	CASSAGQGWDEQYF	TGTGCCAGCAGTGCAGGACAGGGGTGGGACGAGCAGTACTTC
TRBV6-6	TRBD1	TRBJ2-5	-	CASSRGTDRAQYF	TGTGCCAGCAGCCGTGGGACAGACAGGGCCCAGTACTTC
TRBV15	TRBD1	TRBJ2-2	-	CATSIRTGPGELFF	TGTGCCACCAGCATACGGACAGGGCCCGGGGAGCTGTTTTTT
TRBV20-1	-	TRBJ2-7	few	CSARLTNYFYEQYF	TGCAGTGCTAGACTAACCAATTATTTCTACGAGCAGTACTTC
TRBV25-1	-	TRBJ2-3	many	CASSESAPDTQYF	TGTGCCAGCAGTGAATCGGCTCCAGATACGCAGTATTTT
TRBV5-1	-	TRBJ2-6	few	CASSLGRAGANVLTF	TGCGCCAGCAGCTTGGGCAGGGCGGGGGCCAACGTCCTGACTTTC
TRBV10-3	TRBD2	TRBJ2-2	-	CASSYWTSFTGELFF	TGTGCCAGCAGTTACTGGACTAGCTTCACCGGGGAGCTGTTTTTT
TRBV20-1	-	TRBJ1-3	few	CSAREGLGQVFGNTIYF	TGCAGTGCTAGAGAGGGCCTGGGACAAGTCTTTGGAAACACCATATATTTT
TRBV5-4	-	TRBJ2-6	-	CASSLGLSSGANVLTF	TGTGCCAGCAGCTTGGGTTTAAGCTCTGGGGCCAACGTCCTGACTTTC
TRBV29-1	TRBD2	TRBJ2-3	many	CSVIAGAGDTQYF	TGCAGCGTCATAGCGGGAGCGGGGGATACGCAGTATTTT
TRBV11-3	-	TRBJ2-7	-	CASSRFARSSYEQYF	TGTGCCAGCAGCCGTTTTGCCCGCAGCTCCTACGAGCAGTACTTC
TRBV6-1	-	TRBJ1-2	few	CASSEVGSHYGYTF	TGTGCCAGCAGTGAAGTAGGATCGCACTATGGCTACACCTTC
TRBV30	TRBD1	TRBJ1-2	-	CAWSRTGGIHGYTF	TGTGCCTGGAGTCGGACAGGGGGAATCCATGGCTACACCTTC
TRBV7-9	-	TRBJ2-3	many	CASSFPDTQYF	TGTGCCAGCAGCTTCCCAGATACGCAGTATTTT
TRBV10-3	TRBD1	TRBJ2-1	many	CAIRSDRTSNEQFF	TGTGCCATCAGATCGGACAGGACCTCCAATGAGCAGTTCTTC
TRBV7-2	TRBD2	TRBJ2-5	-	CASSPRGLATPETQYF	TGTGCCAGCAGCCCCCGTGGACTAGCGACCCCAGAGACCCAGTACTTC
TRBV6-1	TRBD2	TRBJ2-3	many	CASPWGGRTQYF	TGTGCCAGCCCCTGGGGGGGACGAACGCAGTATTTT
TRBV15	-	TRBJ2-3	once	CATSSGAFRTDTQYF	TGTGCCACCAGCAGCGGGGCCTTCCGCACAGATACGCAGTATTTT
TRBV7-6	-	TRBJ2-7	-	CASSFQDTIYNEQYF	TGTGCCAGCAGCTTCCAGGACACAATATACAATGAGCAGTACTTC
TRBV5-1	-	TRBJ2-7	few	CASSLGVWGSSEQYF	TGCGCCAGCAGCTTGGGTGTTTGGGGCAGCAGCGAGCAGTACTTC
TRBV24-1	-	TRBJ2-3	many	CATSAVDVDTQYF	TGTGCCACCAGTGCGGTTGACGTGGATACGCAGTATTTT
TRBV9	-	TRBJ1-2	-	CASSPDLGQFYGYTF	TGTGCCAGCAGCCCGGACCTGGGGCAATTCTATGGCTACACCTTC
TRBV11-2	-	TRBJ2-3	few	CASSQGGGTDTQYF	TGTGCCAGCAGCCAAGGAGGGGGCACAGATACGCAGTATTTT
TRBV7-6	TRBD1	TRBJ2-1	many	CASSLGQGSSSYNEQFF	TGTGCCAGCAGCTTAGGACAGGGGTCGAGCTCCTACAATGAGCAGTTCTTC
TRBV4-3	TRBD2	TRBJ2-1	-	CASRVTSGPYNEQFF	TGCGCCAGCAGGGTGACTAGCGGACCCTACAATGAGCAGTTCTTC
TRBV25-1	-	TRBJ1-1	few	CASSEWGRVDTEAFF	TGTGCCAGCAGTGAATGGGGTAGGGTAGACACTGAAGCTTTCTTT